What follows are 10 T cell receptor beta chains derived from one specimen sequenced in a study of response to subunit inactivated influenza vaccine. Using its own MiXCR run on the RT-PCR reads, TCRdb lists one record per CDR3 protein. This sample has almost 250,000 distinct CDR3 sequences; roughly an eighth occur once, and the top ten carry approximately 8.3%. The starting material was non-naive T cells sorted from PBMCs, obtained about 14 days before vaccination. The receptors here all came from a man aged 50-59 years who received an inactivated influenza vaccine.

This clonotype was picked up many times. V gene TRBV2 combines with J gene TRBJ1-1, with D unresolved. Germline CDR1 reads SNHLY; CDR2 reads FYNNEI. The CDR3 runs 12 residues. The germline V and J ends were trimmed by 3 bases and 6 bases, with 8 bases remaining between them. CDR3: CASSDLGAEAFF. CDR3 DNA sequence: TGTGCCAGCAGTGACCTGGGAGCTGAAGCTTTCTTT.

The table lists this clonotype with a few counts. The chain combines TRBV9 with TRBJ2-1; D remains unclear. Trimming pared 3 bases from V and 5 bases from J, leaving 9 bases between. CDR3 length equals 13 residues. CDR1 and CDR2 from the germline V gene are SGDLS and YYNGEE. CDR3 in amino acids: CASSAPANNEQFF. In nucleotides, the CDR3 is TGTGCCAGCAGCGCTCCCGCAAACAATGAGCAGTTCTTC.

This chain uses TRBV28 with TRBJ1-5; D remains ambiguous. This CDR3 contains 14 residues. V was shortened by 3 bases and J by 4 bases, with 10 bases between the two germline ends. CDR1 and CDR2 (germline): MDHEN, SYDVKM. This chain's CDR3 is CASSFLAGNQPQHF. CDR3 coding DNA: TGTGCCAGCAGTTTTCTGGCAGGTAATCAGCCCCAGCATTTT.

This clonotype came up many times. The chain couples TRBV7-2 to TRBJ2-1, with TRBD2 matching over 15 bases. J lost 6 bases, V lost 4 bases, and 7 bases had no gene match. This CDR3 is 17 amino acids long. Germline CDR1 and CDR2: SGHTA and FQGNSA. In nucleotides, the CDR3 is TGTGCCAGCAGCTCATTCATGGGACTAGCGGGAGGCAATGAGCAGTTCTTC. This sequence encodes CASSSFMGLAGGNEQFF.

This clonotype was detected ten times or more. The gene calls are TRBV20-1 and TRBJ2-7, with unresolved D. The CDR3 consists of 11 residues. Trimming removed 7 bases at V and 2 bases at J, with 9 bases between. In germline, CDR1 is DFQATT, CDR2 SNEGSKA (reference sequence). CDR3 amino acids: CSGTRTYEQYF. The CDR3 coding sequence is TGCAGTGGGACCCGAACCTACGAGCAGTACTTC.

This clonotype appeared a few times. The genes are TRBV5-1 and TRBJ2-3; 9 nucleotides align to TRBD2. The germline V gene has CDR1 SGHRS and CDR2 YFSETQ. This CDR3 is 14 amino acids long. V shed 6 bases, J shed 7 bases, and the junction held 9 bases outside the gene matches. The CDR3 is CASKTQRGAYTQYF. The DNA of the CDR3 is TGCGCCAGCAAAACGCAGCGGGGGGCTTATACGCAGTATTTT.

In the case of this clonotype: This may be a read error, as it is one base from a much larger clone. The rearrangement links TRBV28 to TRBJ2-3, with D tentatively TRBD1 (6 bases). Germline CDR1 reads MDHEN; CDR2 reads SYDVKM. The CDR3 is 14 residues long. CDR3 sequence (DNA): TGTGCCGGCAGTTTAGGTGGGACAACAGATACGCAGTATTTT. Its protein product is CAGSLGGTTDTQYF.

In this sample, this clonotype turned up a few times. The J gene is TRBJ2-2, the V gene TRBV20-1; tentative D call: TRBD2 (6 bases). CDR1 DFQATT and CDR2 SNEGSKA come from the germline V gene (reference sequence). The V end lost 6 bases, the J end lost 0 bases, and 11 bases lay between the germline ends. The CDR3 sequence is 14 residues long. The CDR3 DNA follows: TGCAGTGCGGCGGGACTTGCGAACACCGGGGAGCTGTTTTTT. This sequence encodes CSAAGLANTGELFF.

The V gene is TRBV19, the J gene TRBJ2-3, with 9 positions matching TRBD1. Germline CDR1 is LNHDA and CDR2 is SQIVND (reference sequence). The CDR3 totals 14 residues. Unmatched junction bases numbered 5, after V lost 4 bases and J lost 6 bases. This CDR3 reads CASSTGQGRDTQYF. The CDR3 coding sequence is TGTGCCAGTAGTACGGGACAGGGTCGGGATACGCAGTATTTT.

In this sample, this clonotype turned up many times. The chain recombines TRBV4-2 with TRBJ2-2; the match to TRBD2 covers 10 bases. After removal of 5 bases from V and 3 bases from J, the junction contained 3 bases not matched to a gene. The CDR3 extends over 15 amino acids. Germline CDR1 LGHNA, CDR2 YNFKEQ. CDR3 nucleotides: TGTGCCAGCAGCACTAGCGGGACAGACACCGGGGAGCTGTTTTTT. Its translation is CASSTSGTDTGELFF.